This is a list of T cell receptor beta chains from one sample in a study of blood T cells in healthy people across ages. TCRdb passed the 5' RACE reads through MiXCR, listing each CDR3 protein once. The table includes some 1.4 million distinct CDR3 sequences, roughly 45% detected once. Specimen: blood. All receptors derive from a young woman in good health. CDR3s include the opening cysteine and the closing phenylalanine or tryptophan. D genes are given only for firm matches. Clone size appears in some rows only: once, few, many, or a class for an expanded clone.

v_gene,abundance,j_gene,d_gene,CDR3aa,CDR3nt
TRBV12-5,few,TRBJ1-1,-,CASGLGNRVGEAFF,TGTGCTAGTGGTTTGGGGAACAGGGTTGGTGAAGCTTTCTTT
TRBV11-2,-,TRBJ2-1,-,CASSSRGSVSYNEQFF,TGTGCCAGCAGCTCTAGAGGGTCGGTCTCCTACAATGAGCAGTTCTTC
TRBV3-1,-,TRBJ1-1,TRBD1,CASSQVLQGAYGTEAFF,TGTGCCAGCAGCCAAGTTCTCCAGGGGGCATATGGCACTGAAGCTTTCTTT
TRBV4-1,-,TRBJ2-1,-,CASSLTKAQSSYTEQFF,TGCGCCAGCAGCCTCACCAAGGCCCAAAGCTCCTACACTGAGCAGTTCTTC
TRBV5-1,once,TRBJ1-6,-,CASSLVGRSNSPLHF,TGCGCCAGCAGCTTGGTAGGCAGGTCGAATTCACCCCTCCACTTT
TRBV29-1,-,TRBJ2-5,-,CSVAFRVFEQTQYF,TGCAGCGTCGCCTTCAGGGTGTTTGAGCAGACCCAGTACTTC
TRBV20-1,-,TRBJ2-5,TRBD2,CSAKGTSGGQETQYF,TGCAGTGCCAAGGGGACTAGCGGGGGGCAAGAGACCCAGTACTTC
TRBV2,-,TRBJ2-1,-,CATHRDDEQFF,TGTGCCACCCATAGAGACGATGAGCAGTTCTTC
TRBV10-3,few,TRBJ1-2,-,CAIHPSRDYGYTF,TGTGCCATCCACCCGTCCCGGGACTATGGCTACACCTTC
TRBV6-5,few,TRBJ2-7,-,CASSSSFWEHISYEQYF,TGTGCCAGCAGTTCCTCCTTCTGGGAACATATCTCCTACGAGCAGTACTTC
TRBV12-3/TRBV12-4,many,TRBJ2-1,-,CASSSPPYNEQFF,TGTGCCAGCAGTTCCCCCCCCTACAATGAGCAGTTCTTC
TRBV2,few,TRBJ2-1,-,CASRPGRAAANEQFF,TGTGCCAGCAGGCCGGGACGAGCTGCCGCCAATGAGCAGTTCTTC
TRBV3-1,-,TRBJ1-2,TRBD1,CASSQEGQGRGYTF,TGTGCCAGCAGCCAAGAAGGACAGGGACGGGGCTACACCTTC
TRBV20-1,-,TRBJ1-5,TRBD1,CSATKQGAGGQPQHF,TGCAGTGCTACTAAACAGGGGGCGGGGGGTCAGCCCCAGCATTTT
TRBV5-1,few,TRBJ2-1,-,CASSESGIEQFF,TGCGCCAGCAGCGAATCAGGGATTGAGCAGTTCTTC
TRBV27,-,TRBJ1-2,TRBD1,CASSLAGGGHDGYTF,TGTGCCAGCAGTTTAGCAGGGGGAGGACACGATGGCTACACCTTC
TRBV6-5,-,TRBJ2-7,-,CASSPDGDFYEQYF,TGTGCCAGCAGCCCAGACGGGGACTTCTACGAGCAGTACTTC
TRBV5-1,-,TRBJ2-7,TRBD2,CASRPTGLASYNEQYF,TGCGCCAGCAGACCCACGGGACTAGCGAGCTACAATGAGCAGTACTTC
TRBV7-9,-,TRBJ1-2,TRBD1,CASSLGQDVYGYTF,TGTGCCAGCAGCCTCGGACAGGACGTCTATGGCTACACCTTC
TRBV11-3,-,TRBJ2-1,TRBD2,CAGSQTGTSYNNEQFF,TGTGCCGGCAGCCAAACCGGGACTAGCTACAACAATGAGCAGTTCTTC